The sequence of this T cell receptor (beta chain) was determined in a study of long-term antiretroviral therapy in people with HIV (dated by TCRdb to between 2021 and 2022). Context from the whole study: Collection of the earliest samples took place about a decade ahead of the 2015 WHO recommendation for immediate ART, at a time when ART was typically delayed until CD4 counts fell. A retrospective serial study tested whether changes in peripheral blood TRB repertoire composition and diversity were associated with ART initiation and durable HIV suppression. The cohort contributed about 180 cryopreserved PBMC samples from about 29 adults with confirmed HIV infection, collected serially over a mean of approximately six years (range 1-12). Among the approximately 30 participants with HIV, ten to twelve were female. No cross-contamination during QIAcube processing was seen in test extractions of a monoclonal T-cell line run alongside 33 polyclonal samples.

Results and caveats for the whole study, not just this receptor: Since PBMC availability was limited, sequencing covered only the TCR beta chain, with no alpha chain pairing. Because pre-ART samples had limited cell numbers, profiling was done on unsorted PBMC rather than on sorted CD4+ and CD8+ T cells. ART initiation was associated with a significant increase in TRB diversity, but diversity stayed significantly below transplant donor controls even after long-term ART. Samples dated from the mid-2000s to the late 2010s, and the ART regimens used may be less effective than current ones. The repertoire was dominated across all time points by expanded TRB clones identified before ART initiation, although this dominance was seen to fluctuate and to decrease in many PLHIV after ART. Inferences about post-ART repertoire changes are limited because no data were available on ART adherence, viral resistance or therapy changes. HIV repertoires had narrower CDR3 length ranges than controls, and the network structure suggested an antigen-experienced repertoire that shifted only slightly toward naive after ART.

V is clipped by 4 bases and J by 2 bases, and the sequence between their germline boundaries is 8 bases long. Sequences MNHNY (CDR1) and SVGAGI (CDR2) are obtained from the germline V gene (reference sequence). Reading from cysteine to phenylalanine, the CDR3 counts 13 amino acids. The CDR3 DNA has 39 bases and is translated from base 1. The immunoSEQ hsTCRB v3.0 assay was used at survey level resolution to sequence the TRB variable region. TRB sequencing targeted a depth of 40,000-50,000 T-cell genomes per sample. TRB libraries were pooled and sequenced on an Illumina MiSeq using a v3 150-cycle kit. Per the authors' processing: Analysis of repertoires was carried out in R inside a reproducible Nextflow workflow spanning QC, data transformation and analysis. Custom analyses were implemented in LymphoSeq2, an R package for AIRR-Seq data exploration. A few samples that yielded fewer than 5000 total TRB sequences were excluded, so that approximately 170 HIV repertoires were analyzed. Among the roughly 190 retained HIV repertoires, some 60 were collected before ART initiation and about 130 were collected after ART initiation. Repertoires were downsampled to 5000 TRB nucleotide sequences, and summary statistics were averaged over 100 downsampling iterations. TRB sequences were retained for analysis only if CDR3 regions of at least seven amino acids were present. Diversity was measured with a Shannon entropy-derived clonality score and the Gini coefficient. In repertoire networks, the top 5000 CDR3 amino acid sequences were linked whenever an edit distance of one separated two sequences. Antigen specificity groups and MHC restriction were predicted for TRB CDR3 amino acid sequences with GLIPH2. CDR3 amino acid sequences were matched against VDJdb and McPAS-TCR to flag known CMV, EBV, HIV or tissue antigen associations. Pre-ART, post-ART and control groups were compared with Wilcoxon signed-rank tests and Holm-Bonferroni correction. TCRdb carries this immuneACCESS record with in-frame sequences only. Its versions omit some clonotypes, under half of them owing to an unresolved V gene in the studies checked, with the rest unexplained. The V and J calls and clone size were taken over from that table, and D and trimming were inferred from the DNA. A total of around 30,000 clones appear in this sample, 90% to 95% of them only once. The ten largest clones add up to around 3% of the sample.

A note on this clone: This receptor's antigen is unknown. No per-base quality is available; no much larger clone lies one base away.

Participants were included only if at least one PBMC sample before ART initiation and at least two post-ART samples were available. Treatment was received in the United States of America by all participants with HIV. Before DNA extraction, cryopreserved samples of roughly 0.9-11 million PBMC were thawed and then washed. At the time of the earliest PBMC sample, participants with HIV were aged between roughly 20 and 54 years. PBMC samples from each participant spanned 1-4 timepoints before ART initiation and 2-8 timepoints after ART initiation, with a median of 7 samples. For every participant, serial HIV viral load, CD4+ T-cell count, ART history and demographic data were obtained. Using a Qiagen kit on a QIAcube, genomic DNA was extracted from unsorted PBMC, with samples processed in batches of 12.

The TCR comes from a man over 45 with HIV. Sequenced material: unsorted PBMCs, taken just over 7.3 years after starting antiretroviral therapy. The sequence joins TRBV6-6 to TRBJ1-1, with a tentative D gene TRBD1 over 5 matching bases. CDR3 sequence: CASSFGANTEAFF. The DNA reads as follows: TGTGCCAGCAGTTTCGGGGCAAACACTGAAGCTTTCTTT.